Described below is a single TCR beta chain sequence and its context. Germline is not matched at one junction end, which may reflect a read error. Treatment of the sample: 15 to 20 received Ad26.COV2.S at low or high dose, single or two shots; several received placebo; per-sample allocation not given. Following the first vaccine or placebo injection, samples were taken on day 63. Assay used: immunoSEQ multiplex PCR; TCRdb lists only in-frame clones, some missing. The profile shows fewer than 400,000 clones, 80% to 90% of them singletons. The germline CDR1 and CDR2 sequences are SEHNR and FQNEAQ (reference sequence). The CDR3 extends over 12 amino acids. This record comes from a study of Ad26.COV2.S vaccination and SARS-CoV-2 variants. Study summary: Ad26.COV2.S given intramuscularly, once or twice 56 days apart.

Sequenced material: peripheral blood, taken in a trial of Ad26.COV2.S vaccine versus placebo. The sequence was obtained from a person aged 18 to 59 who received the Ad26.COV2.S COVID-19 vaccine or a placebo. This sequence joins TRBV7-9 and TRBJ2-7; possibly TRBD2 for D (5 bases). The CDR3 loop is CASSLEGYAQYF. The CDR3 nucleotides read TGTGCCAGCAGCCTAGAGGGTTACGCGCAGTACTTC. Based on the CDR3 plus reference TRBV7-9 and TRBJ2-7, the full variable domain is DTGVSQNPRHKITKRGQNVTFRCDPISEHNRLYWYRQTLGQGPEFLTYFQNEAQLEKSRLLSDRFSAERPKGSFSTLEIQRTEQGDSAMYLCASSLEGYAQYFGPGTRLTVT.